This TCR beta chain was captured in a study of blood T cell repertoires in COVID-19 (dated by TCRdb to 2018 to 2020). For the wider study: Samples from collaborators originated in the United States, Italy and Spain and spanned both the acute and convalescent phases of COVID-19. The material from the prospective study consisted of cDNA or gDNA derived from T cells, B-cell-depleted T cells, or PBMCs. Subjects who had been exposed to COVID-19, were actively infected with it, or had recovered from it provided the deeply sampled blood TCRbeta repertoires that made up the dataset. The repertoires were made available in a free public database intended to serve as a resource for research on the immune response to SARS-CoV-2. The samples were drawn from two sources: the first 160 participants of the ongoing ImmuneRACE study, and fewer than 1,500 subjects contributed by 6 global collaborators. The sample metadata nearly always contained a de-identified subject ID, COVID-19 status, age in years and sex. Where available, HLA class I and class II types were taken from metadata supplied by the sample provider and were not determined by assay-based typing.

On this clone: Its antigen remains undetermined. Base qualities are missing; no much larger clone stands one base away.

CDR1 and CDR2, per the germline V gene, are SGHTA and FQGTGA. The CDR3 runs 15 amino acids, cysteine and phenylalanine included. Just CDR3 DNA is preserved here, 45 bases in frame from base 1. Relative to germline, V is missing 0 bases and J is missing 10 bases, with 9 bases of the junction outside any gene match. TCRbeta CDR3 regions were amplified from genomic DNA using the immunoSEQ Assay, a bias-controlled multiplex PCR. Regarding the original processing steps: Within the assay, amplification of reference gene primers was used to estimate how many nucleated cells each sample contained. Sequence reads were collapsed and filtered to measure the absolute abundance of every unique TCRbeta CDR3 rearrangement. For each sample, productive Simpson clonality was calculated by taking the square root of Simpson's diversity index across productive rearrangements. TCRdb mirrors the immuneACCESS table, restricted to in-frame sequences. Some clones are absent from its copies; in checked studies, under half trace to an unresolved V gene, and the reason for the others is unknown. V and J calls and clone size are those listed in that table; D and trimming were worked out from the DNA. Across this sample there are 180,000 or so clones, with around 83% seen only once. The top ten constitute roughly 6.2% of the sample.

The full study reports these points: Clinical and demographic metadata were provided uncurated, with the amount varying by source and participant.

Participants in the prospective study were aged roughly 18 to 89 years, lived in more than 20 United States geographic areas, and enrolled through a virtual design. In the prospective study, cohorts were assigned on the basis of participant-reported clinical history obtained from a screening survey and a study questionnaire. For ImmuneRACE Cohort 3, a participant was defined as recovered based on two consecutive negative NP/OP PCR tests, clearance by a healthcare professional, or resolution of symptoms. Mobile phlebotomists in the prospective study collected whole blood, serum and a nasopharyngeal or oropharyngeal swab from every participant. Prospective study participants could optionally give additional blood draws and questionnaires over an approximately 2-month period. Before DNA extraction, blood samples from the prospective study were shipped at room temperature or frozen.

This TCR came from a middle-aged man who had recovered from COVID-19. The chain is encoded by TRBV7-3 joined to TRBJ2-1, with 7 bases matching TRBD2. Specimen: PBMCs or T cells enriched from blood (not recorded which). The nucleotide sequence is TGTGCCAGCAGCTTAACGAGCCCTAGCGGTGGGGAGCAGTTCTTC. It translates to CASSLTSPSGGEQFF.